This T cell receptor (beta chain) is drawn from a study of beta chain features in type 1 diabetes (dated by TCRdb to 2016 to 2018). About the investigation overall: Mean age, gender distribution, total cell number and subset yield did not differ between patients and healthy donors. A total of roughly 99,000,000 sorted cells were examined across all samples, and the number of cells per subset was strongly correlated with RNA yield. In the study, TCRB repertoires of sorted circulating CD4+ T cell subsets from recently diagnosed type 1 diabetes patients were compared with those of matched healthy donors. Regulatory and stem cell-like memory subsets were obtained from only 8 patients and about 8 healthy donors, while naive and central memory subsets were obtained from all 28 donors.

The CDR3 starts with the cysteine, ends with the phenylalanine, and has 13 residues. Of all the DNA, just the CDR3 is kept, 39 bases in frame from base 1. A distance of 8 bases separates the germline ends of V and J, which lose 3 bases and 4 bases respectively. The germline V gene (reference sequence) gives CDR1 as SEHNR and CDR2 as FQNEAQ. A single peripheral blood draw of about 116 mL on average was collected from each donor into heparinised tubes. A BD FACSAria II and a panel including CD45RO, CCR7, CD25, CD127, CD95 and CD27 were used to sort naive, central memory, regulatory and stem cell-like memory CD4+ T cells. Every sorted population had a purity above 95%. PBMCs were isolated immediately by Lymphoprep density gradient centrifugation and stained directly without culture. Samples were stained and sorted in pairs, with one healthy donor and one patient per experiment, so that batch effects were minimized.

This clone turned up a few times. Its specific antigen is unknown. One base away there is no much larger clone; base qualities are not given. The High Capacity cDNA Reverse Transcription Kit was used to reverse transcribe all of the isolated RNA, meaning that expressed TCRB transcripts were what got sequenced. Deep immunoSEQ sequencing was performed on naive, central memory and regulatory T cell samples, with an average of roughly 4 million total reads per sample. After sorted cells were lysed in RLT buffer, RNA was extracted with DNase-treated RNeasy Micro or Mini kits, with the choice depending on cell number. To prevent cross-contamination, every cell subset was processed on its own, while patient and healthy donor samples were processed together. TCRB sequences were amplified from cDNA with the immunoSEQ multiplex PCR, producing 87-bp fragments spanning the CDR3 region. Sequencing of the amplicons was performed on the Illumina HiSeq platform. In the authors' own workflow: PCR bias was corrected computationally using synthetic template baselines, and reads within Hamming distance 2 were collapsed, with unmergeable singletons discarded. Reads were aligned against IMGT to assign V, D and J genes, CDR3 length and insertions or deletions at six rearrangement sites. Within each subset, clonotype counts were normalized to sorted cell number, and only after that were true diversity and Gini coefficients computed with the tcR R package. The overlap coefficient, calculated on TCRB nucleotide sequences, was used to measure repertoire sharing. Out-of-frame TCRB sequences from naive cells were analyzed as a proxy for the pre-selection repertoire. TCRdb stores this immuneACCESS table with in-frame sequences only. Part of the clones is absent; in the studies checked, under half of the shortfall reflects unresolved V genes, and no reason is known for the rest. V, J and clone size were drawn from that table, and D and trimming were deduced from the DNA. The sample records roughly 260,000 clones, roughly 22% of which are singletons. Jointly, the top ten make up roughly 0.028% of the sample.

Broader findings and caveats from the paper: Because cDNA rather than genomic DNA was sequenced, highly expressing activated cells could have been over-represented, although no difference in activation and CD3 levels was found between groups. Fewer insertions and more nucleotide deletions at VDJ recombination sites were observed in patients with type 1 diabetes, implying thymic rearrangement abnormalities. Shorter templates might have been favored by PCR, but patient and control samples were amplified and corrected together, so both groups would have been affected equally by any skew. Naive, central memory and regulatory TCRB repertoires appeared to be more similar among patients than among healthy donors. Type 1 diabetes patients showed a moderate but significant shortening of TCRB CDR3 length in all four CD4+ subsets. Because small numbers of individuals were included in the HLA sub-analyses, any influence of HLA type on TCRB rearrangement was left unresolved.

The sequence links TRBV7-9 to TRBJ2-3, with TRBD1 tentatively as D gene (6 bases match). Sequencing was carried out using naive CD4+ T cells from blood. The sample's cell subset or site label, decoded: true naive CD4+ T cells. The sequence was collected from a woman between 40 and 55 years old with type 1 diabetes. The CDR3 region has the sequence CASSFGGSDTQYF. In nucleotides, the sequence is TGTGCCAGCAGCTTTGGGGGCTCAGATACGCAGTATTTT.